The rows below give T cell receptor beta chains drawn from one sample of a study of T cell repertoires in cytomegalovirus infection. MiXCR, applied by TCRdb to the reads, yields one record per CDR3 protein. Of roughly 500,000 distinct CDR3 sequences listed, 40% to 50% are singletons. Their target antigens are unknown. Sequencing used cultured PBMCs, obtained from culture after CMV antigen stimulation. The receptors originated from a human donor in good health (CMV status not recorded). Some clones in this sample may be carry-over from other donors' samples. The CDR3 runs from the conserved cysteine through the conserved F or W. Fields, in order: J gene, V gene, CDR3 protein.

j_gene: TRBJ2-1; v_gene: TRBV6-2/TRBV6-3; CDR3aa: CASGSGQSRYDEQFF
j_gene: TRBJ2-3; v_gene: TRBV6-8; CDR3aa: CASRDSSFPTDTQYF
j_gene: TRBJ2-3; v_gene: TRBV5-4; CDR3aa: CASSTPSSTDTQYF
j_gene: TRBJ2-5; v_gene: TRBV28; CDR3aa: CASRRTGKETQYF
j_gene: TRBJ2-7; v_gene: TRBV2; CDR3aa: CASSENPGPSYEQYF
j_gene: TRBJ2-1; v_gene: TRBV7-2; CDR3aa: CASSLAVIGTSGIIDEQFF
j_gene: TRBJ1-5; v_gene: TRBV2; CDR3aa: CASSETWAPNQPQHF
j_gene: TRBJ2-2; v_gene: TRBV6-2/TRBV6-3; CDR3aa: CASTLTGTGELFF
j_gene: TRBJ1-5; v_gene: TRBV7-8; CDR3aa: CASSFSLGRGNQPQHF
j_gene: TRBJ2-1; v_gene: TRBV19; CDR3aa: CASSIAGVSYNEQFF
j_gene: TRBJ1-3; v_gene: TRBV6-6; CDR3aa: CASRRDSALSGNTIYF
j_gene: TRBJ2-1; v_gene: TRBV20-1; CDR3aa: CSAPHGSGYNEQFF
j_gene: TRBJ2-1; v_gene: TRBV6-2/TRBV6-3; CDR3aa: CASSLTLSSGRSDEQFF
j_gene: TRBJ1-1; v_gene: TRBV12-3/TRBV12-4; CDR3aa: CASSYTGAATEAFF
j_gene: TRBJ2-7; v_gene: TRBV5-6; CDR3aa: CASSRGLAAPSYEQYF
j_gene: TRBJ2-3; v_gene: TRBV4-3; CDR3aa: CASSQEVRTDTQYF
j_gene: TRBJ2-7; v_gene: TRBV12-3/TRBV12-4; CDR3aa: CASSRRQAYEQYF